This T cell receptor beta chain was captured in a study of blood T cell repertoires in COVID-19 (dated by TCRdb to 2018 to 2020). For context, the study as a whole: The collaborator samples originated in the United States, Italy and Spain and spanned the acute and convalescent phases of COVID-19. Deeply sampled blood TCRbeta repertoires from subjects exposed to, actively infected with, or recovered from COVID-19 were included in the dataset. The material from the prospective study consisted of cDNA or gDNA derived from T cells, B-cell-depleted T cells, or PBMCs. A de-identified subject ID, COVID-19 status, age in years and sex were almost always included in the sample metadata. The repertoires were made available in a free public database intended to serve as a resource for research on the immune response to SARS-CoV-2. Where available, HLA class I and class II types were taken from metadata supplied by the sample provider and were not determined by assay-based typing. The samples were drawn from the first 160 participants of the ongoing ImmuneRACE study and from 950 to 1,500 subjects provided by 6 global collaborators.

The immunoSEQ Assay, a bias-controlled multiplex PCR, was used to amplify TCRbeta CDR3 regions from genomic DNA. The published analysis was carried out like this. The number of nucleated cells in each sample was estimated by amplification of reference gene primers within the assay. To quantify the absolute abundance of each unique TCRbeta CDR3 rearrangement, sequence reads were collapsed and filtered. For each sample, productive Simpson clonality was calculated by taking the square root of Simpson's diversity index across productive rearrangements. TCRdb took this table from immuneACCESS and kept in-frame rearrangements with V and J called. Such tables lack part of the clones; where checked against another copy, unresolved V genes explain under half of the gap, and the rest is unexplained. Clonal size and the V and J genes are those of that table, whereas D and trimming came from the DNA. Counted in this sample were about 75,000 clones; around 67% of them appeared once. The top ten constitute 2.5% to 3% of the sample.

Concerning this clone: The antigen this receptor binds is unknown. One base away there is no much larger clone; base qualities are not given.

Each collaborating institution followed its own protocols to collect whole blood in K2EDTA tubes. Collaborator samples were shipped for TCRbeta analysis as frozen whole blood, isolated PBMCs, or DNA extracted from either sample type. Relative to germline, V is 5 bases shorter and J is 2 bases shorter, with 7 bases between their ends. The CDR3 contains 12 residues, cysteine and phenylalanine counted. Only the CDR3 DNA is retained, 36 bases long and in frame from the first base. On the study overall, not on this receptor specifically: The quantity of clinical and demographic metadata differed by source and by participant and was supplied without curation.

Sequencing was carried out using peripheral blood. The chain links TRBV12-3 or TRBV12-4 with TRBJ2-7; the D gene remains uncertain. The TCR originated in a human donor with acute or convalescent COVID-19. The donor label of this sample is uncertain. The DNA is TGTGCCAGCAGTCAGGCAACCTACGAGCAGTACTTC. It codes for CASSQATYEQYF.